This T cell receptor beta chain emerged from a study of T cells in Graves' hyperthyroidism and ophthalmopathy. Disease duration was under 3 months in the ophthalmopathy patients, who also had a Clinical Activity Score of at least 3 and a NOSPECS grade of at least 4. On the basis of clinical symptoms, serum thyroxine and TRAb, thyroid ultrasound and orbital computed tomography, diagnoses were made. This clonotype was seen at least ten times. What it binds is unknown. The V gene's germline CDR1 is LNHDA and CDR2 SQIVND (reference sequence). This CDR3 spans 12 amino acids. Losses at the gene ends were 6 bases for V and 4 bases for J; bases not matched to a gene: 2. RNA transcripts gave rise to amplified TCR beta CDR3 regions. Using the HTBI primer set, a first-round RT-PCR was run on the TCR CDR3. TCRdb re-called the multiplex PCR reads with MiXCR, one entry per CDR3 protein. The sample has roughly 560,000 distinct CDR3 sequences, about 15% seen once; the top ten hold roughly 4.5%.

Findings and caveats of the study: A 13 V-J signature model discriminated ophthalmopathy versus stable hyperthyroidism.

V usage is TRBV19 and J usage is TRBJ1-2; 7 bases line up with TRBD1. The clonotype comes from a woman aged 40 to 55 with Graves' ophthalmopathy. The specimen was blood. The CDR3 here is CASRTGPYGYTF. Written as DNA, the CDR3 is TGTGCCAGTAGGACAGGGCCCTATGGCTACACCTTC.